The entry below gives a single TCR beta chain sequence along with its context. The data stem from a study of glioma-infiltrating T cells after dendritic cell vaccination. The CDR3 extends over 14 amino acids. Trimming left V 1 base short and J 3 bases short, with 9 bases between. From germline, CDR1 is KGHSH and CDR2 LQKENI. Produced via immunoSEQ multiplex PCR; TCRdb's table is partial and in-frame only. The data hold more than 85,000 clones, with almost 90% observed a single time. The time point denotes: after dendritic cell vaccination, including at tumor progression/relapse. The receptor's source is a human donor with glioblastoma. Sequenced material: blood, taken after dendritic cell vaccination. The chain links TRBV18 to TRBJ1-2; tentatively, D is TRBD1 (6 bases). In nucleotides, the CDR3 is TGTGCCAGCTCACCACAAGGGGGTGACTATGGCTACACCTTC. It codes for CASSPQGGDYGYTF.